This is a list of T cell receptor beta chains from one sample in a study of T cell responses to AZD1222 COVID-19 vaccine. Method: immunoSEQ multiplex PCR; TCRdb's copy keeps in-frame clones and lacks some. The data hold about 170,000 clones, with roughly nine tenths observed a single time. The specimen comprised peripheral blood, sampled 28 days after the second AZD1222 dose. These TCRs come from an adult who received the AZD1222 COVID-19 vaccine. The CDR3 runs from the conserved cysteine through the conserved F or W. D genes are given only for firm matches. Size is stated for part of the rows, as once, few or many counts, or as a class when the clone is expanded.

TRBJ2-3	.	.	TRBV4-1	CASSQSPGGDTQYF	TGCGCCAGCAGCCAGTCACCCGGCGGAGATACGCAGTATTTT
TRBJ2-7	.	once	TRBV10-1	CASSEPEGGGEQYF	TGCGCCAGCAGTGAGCCCGAGGGGGGTGGCGAGCAGTACTTC
TRBJ2-5	TRBD2	.	TRBV19	CASSTGLAGGQETQYF	TGTGCCAGTAGTACCGGACTAGCGGGGGGTCAAGAGACCCAGTACTTC
TRBJ2-2	.	once	TRBV19	CASSILFGELFF	TGTGCCAGTAGTATCCTCTTCGGGGAGCTGTTTTTT
TRBJ2-7	.	.	TRBV28	CASSLRGVSYEQYF	TGTGCCAGCAGTTTAAGGGGTGTCTCCTACGAGCAGTACTTC
TRBJ2-1	.	.	TRBV5-1	CASSLAGTHNEQFF	TGCGCCAGCAGCTTGGCAGGGACCCACAATGAGCAGTTCTTC
TRBJ1-5	.	few	TRBV12-5	CASGLVLVGGGQPQHF	TGTGCTAGTGGTTTGGTACTTGTCGGCGGCGGTCAGCCCCAGCATTTT
TRBJ1-1	.	.	TRBV6-1	CASSELRGWTEAFF	TGTGCCAGCAGTGAACTTAGGGGCTGGACTGAAGCTTTCTTT
TRBJ1-1	.	.	TRBV4-2	CASSQIWQGNTEAFF	TGTGCCAGCAGCCAAATCTGGCAGGGGAACACTGAAGCTTTCTTT
TRBJ2-1	.	.	TRBV3-1/TRBV3-2	CASSRGDSYNEQFF	TGTGCCAGCAGCCGTGGAGATTCCTACAATGAGCAGTTCTTC
TRBJ2-2	TRBD2	.	TRBV11-2	CASSPLAGPNTGELFF	TGTGCCAGCAGCCCTTTAGCGGGGCCCAACACCGGGGAGCTGTTTTTT
TRBJ1-4	TRBD1	.	TRBV18	CASSATGNEKLFF	TGTGCCAGCTCCGCGACAGGGAATGAAAAACTGTTTTTT
TRBJ2-7	.	once	TRBV6-5	CASSYDRWGYEQYF	TGTGCCAGCAGTTACGACAGGTGGGGCTACGAGCAGTACTTC
TRBJ1-2	.	.	TRBV7-9	CASSNSGVREGYTF	TGTGCCAGCAGCAACTCAGGGGTGCGTGAGGGCTACACCTTC
TRBJ2-3	.	.	TRBV7-9	CASSARDMDLDTQYF	TGTGCCAGCAGCGCCCGGGACATGGATTTAGATACGCAGTATTTT
TRBJ2-1	.	.	TRBV20-1	CSALGGNEQFF	TGCAGTGCCCTGGGTGGCAATGAGCAGTTCTTC
TRBJ1-2	.	.	TRBV2	CASSQKTGAYGYTF	TGTGCCAGCAGTCAGAAGACAGGAGCATATGGCTACACCTTC
TRBJ2-3	.	.	TRBV7-9	CASSSIQSSTDTQYF	TGTGCCAGCAGCTCGATCCAGTCCAGCACAGATACGCAGTATTTT
TRBJ1-2	.	.	TRBV12-3/TRBV12-4	CASSFTTNYGYTF	TGTGCCAGCAGTTTCACTACTAACTATGGCTACACCTTC
TRBJ2-1	TRBD1	few	TRBV7-6	CASSFQRQGAGEQFF	TGTGCCAGCAGCTTTCAGAGACAGGGGGCGGGTGAGCAGTTCTTC
TRBJ2-2	TRBD1	.	TRBV7-9	CASSLGRQGLYTGELFF	TGTGCCAGCAGCTTAGGTCGACAGGGGCTATACACCGGGGAGCTGTTTTTT
TRBJ1-3	.	.	TRBV6-2/TRBV6-3	CASSLVGRGTGNTIYF	TGTGCCAGCAGCCTCGTGGGACGGGGGACCGGAAACACCATATATTTT